This TCR beta chain was found in a study of response to subunit inactivated influenza vaccine (dated by TCRdb to 2016 to 2018). With regard to the full study: To follow how T cells responded to a trivalent subunit inactivated influenza vaccine, the researchers relied on deep quantitative profiling of the T cell receptor repertoire. Study-wide findings and limitations: The authors suggested that each seasonal influenza vaccination may recruit only a limited number of new T cells.

Concerning this clonotype: Its antigen target is currently unknown. No base quality values were provided; no much bigger clone lies one nucleotide off.

Libraries were made using RT-PCR. This sample was sequenced with an Illumina HiSeq 2500. The public reads were quality trimmed at Q25 with fastp and then assembled into clones with MiXCR by TCRdb, keeping productive beta chains. Rows with a matching CDR3 protein are joined into one entry that keeps the most common DNA and genes. The sample table lists more than 600,000 distinct CDR3 sequences, less than 20% of them with a count of one. The ten largest make up about a tenth of the sample. As encoded in the germline V gene, CDR1 is SGHTA while CDR2 is FQGNSA. V is shortened by 1 base, J by 7 bases, and the region joining them spans 8 bases. The CDR3 contains 14 residues, cysteine and phenylalanine counted. Kept here is only the CDR3 DNA, which spans 42 bases and is read in frame from base 1.

Recombination connected TRBV7-2 to TRBJ1-6, with the D gene not clear enough to name. This TCR derives from a man aged 50 to 59 who received an inactivated influenza vaccine. Donor details come from another sample of the same person, matched by shared clones. The sample in question was PBMCs from blood, obtained roughly 5 days after vaccination. DNA sequence: TGTGCCAGCAGCTTAGGGCAGCGAAATTCACCCCTCCACTTT. This translates into CASSLGQRNSPLHF. The entire variable domain, with the stretches around the CDR3 drawn from the reference TRBV7-2 and TRBJ1-6 proteins, is GAGVSQSPSNKVTEKGKDVELRCDPISGHTALYWYRQSLGQGLEFLIYFQGNSAPDKSGLPSDRFSAERTGGSVSTLTIQRTQQEDSAVYLCASSLGQRNSPLHFGNGTRLTVT.